The TCR beta chain under discussion was sequenced for a study of T cells in Graves' hyperthyroidism and ophthalmopathy. As to this clonotype: Its target is unknown.

The CDR3 runs 13 residues. The V gene's germline CDR1 is MGHRA and CDR2 YSYEKL. V dropped 0 bases and J dropped 6 bases, with 9 bases sitting between them. RNA transcripts served as the template for amplifying TCR beta CDR3 regions. The HTBI primer set was used in a first-round RT-PCR of the TCR CDR3. TCRdb re-derived calls from the multiplex PCR reads in MiXCR, one entry per CDR3 protein. The sample shows around 400,000 distinct CDR3 sequences, over 12% of them seen only once. General study points: Progression to ophthalmopathy was predicted a median of roughly 6.6 months early.

For ophthalmopathy patients, the Clinical Activity Score was at least 3 and the NOSPECS grade at least 4; duration was under 3 months. The chain is built from TRBV4-1 and TRBJ2-7, with TRBD1 as a possible D gene (5 bases). The sequencing input was blood. This TCR derives from a woman aged 55-69 years with Graves' ophthalmopathy. The CDR3 region has the DNA TGCGCCAGCAGCCAAGACAGGGTCCGCGAGCAGTACTTC. This codes for CASSQDRVREQYF.